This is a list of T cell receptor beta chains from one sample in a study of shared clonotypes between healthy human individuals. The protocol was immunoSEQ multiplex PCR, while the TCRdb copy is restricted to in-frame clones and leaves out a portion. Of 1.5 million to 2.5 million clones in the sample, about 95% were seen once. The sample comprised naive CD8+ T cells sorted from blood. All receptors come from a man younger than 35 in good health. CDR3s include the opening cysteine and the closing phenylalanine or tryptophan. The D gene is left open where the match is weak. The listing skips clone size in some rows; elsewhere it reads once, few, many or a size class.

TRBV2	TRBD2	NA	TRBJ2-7	CASSEPSGSPTYEQYF	TGTGCCAGCAGTGAACCTAGCGGGAGTCCTACCTACGAGCAGTACTTC
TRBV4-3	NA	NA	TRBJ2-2	CASSQAAAEGPGELFF	TGCGCCAGCAGCCAAGCAGCGGCAGAAGGTCCCGGGGAGCTGTTTTTT
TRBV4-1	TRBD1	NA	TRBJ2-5	CASSSTGGTETQYF	TGCGCCAGCAGCAGTACAGGGGGCACGGAGACCCAGTACTTC
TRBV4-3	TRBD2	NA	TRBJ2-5	CASSQGRGETQYF	TGCGCCAGCAGCCAGGGGCGGGGGGAGACCCAGTACTTC
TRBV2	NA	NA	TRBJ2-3	CASSLQASGTDTQYF	TGTGCCAGCAGTCTACAGGCCTCCGGCACAGATACGCAGTATTTT
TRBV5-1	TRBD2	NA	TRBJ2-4	CASRQIAGGAKNIQYF	TGCGCCAGCAGACAGATAGCGGGGGGAGCCAAAAACATTCAGTACTTC
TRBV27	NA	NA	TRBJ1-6	CASSLEWGSGNSPLHF	TGTGCCAGCAGTTTAGAATGGGGATCTGGTAATTCACCCCTCCACTTT
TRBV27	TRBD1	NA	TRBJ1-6	CASSWTGSGSPLHF	TGTGCCAGCAGTTGGACAGGGTCGGGCTCACCCCTCCACTTT
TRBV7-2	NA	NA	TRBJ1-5	CASSPTSGPAQPQHF	TGTGCCAGCAGCCCAACCTCGGGCCCCGCTCAGCCCCAGCATTTT
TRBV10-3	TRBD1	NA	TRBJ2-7	CAICSVDRVIYEQYF	TGTGCCATCTGTTCGGTCGACAGGGTCATCTACGAGCAGTACTTC
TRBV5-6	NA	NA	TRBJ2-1	CASSLGRTEQFF	TGTGCCAGCAGCTTGGGTCGGACCGAGCAGTTCTTC
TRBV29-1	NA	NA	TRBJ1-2	CSVPDYGYTF	TGCAGCGTTCCAGACTATGGCTACACCTTC
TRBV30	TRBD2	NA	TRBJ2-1	CAWDSQGTSGRASRNEQFF	TGTGCCTGGGACTCCCAAGGGACTAGCGGGAGGGCCTCGAGAAATGAGCAGTTCTTC
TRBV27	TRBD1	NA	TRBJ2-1	CASSLRTGGNEQFF	TGTGCCAGCAGTTTACGGACAGGGGGCAATGAGCAGTTCTTC
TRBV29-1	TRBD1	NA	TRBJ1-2	CSVWTGTGGGANYGYTF	TGCAGCGTATGGACCGGGACAGGCGGGGGCGCTAACTATGGCTACACCTTC
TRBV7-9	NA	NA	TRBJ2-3	CASSLALGALTDTQYF	TGTGCCAGCAGCTTAGCCCTCGGCGCGTTGACAGATACGCAGTATTTT
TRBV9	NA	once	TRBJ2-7	CASSFTTEGSSYEQYF	TGTGCCAGCAGCTTTACTACCGAGGGGAGCTCCTACGAGCAGTACTTC
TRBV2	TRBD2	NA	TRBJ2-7	CASSAIGGVYEQYF	TGTGCCAGCAGTGCTATCGGGGGGGTCTACGAGCAGTACTTC
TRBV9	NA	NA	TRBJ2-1	CASSVEGGLTVYNEQFF	TGTGCCAGCAGCGTAGAAGGGGGACTGACAGTCTACAATGAGCAGTTCTTC
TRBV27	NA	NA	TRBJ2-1	CASSSLGGYNEQFF	TGTGCCAGCAGTTCCCTAGGGGGGTACAATGAGCAGTTCTTC
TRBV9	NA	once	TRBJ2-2	CASSVAGGGELFF	TGTGCCAGCAGCGTAGCTGGGGGCGGGGAGCTGTTTTTT
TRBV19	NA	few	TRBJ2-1	CASSIAPFVENEQFF	TGTGCCAGTAGTATCGCCCCCTTCGTAGAGAATGAGCAGTTCTTC
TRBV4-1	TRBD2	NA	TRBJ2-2	CASSREPAGGPMYTGELFF	TGCGCCAGCAGCCGAGAACCAGCGGGAGGGCCGATGTACACCGGGGAGCTGTTTTTT
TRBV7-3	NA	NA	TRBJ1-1	CASSLISKCAFF	TGTGCCAGCAGCTTAATCTCGAAATGCGCTTTCTTT
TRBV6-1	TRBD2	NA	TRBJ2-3	CASSVLTSGETDTQYF	TGTGCCAGCAGTGTACTAACTAGCGGGGAAACAGATACGCAGTATTTT
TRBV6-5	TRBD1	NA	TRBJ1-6	CASSPTGGNNSPLHF	TGTGCCAGCAGCCCGACAGGGGGCAATAATTCACCCCTCCACTTT